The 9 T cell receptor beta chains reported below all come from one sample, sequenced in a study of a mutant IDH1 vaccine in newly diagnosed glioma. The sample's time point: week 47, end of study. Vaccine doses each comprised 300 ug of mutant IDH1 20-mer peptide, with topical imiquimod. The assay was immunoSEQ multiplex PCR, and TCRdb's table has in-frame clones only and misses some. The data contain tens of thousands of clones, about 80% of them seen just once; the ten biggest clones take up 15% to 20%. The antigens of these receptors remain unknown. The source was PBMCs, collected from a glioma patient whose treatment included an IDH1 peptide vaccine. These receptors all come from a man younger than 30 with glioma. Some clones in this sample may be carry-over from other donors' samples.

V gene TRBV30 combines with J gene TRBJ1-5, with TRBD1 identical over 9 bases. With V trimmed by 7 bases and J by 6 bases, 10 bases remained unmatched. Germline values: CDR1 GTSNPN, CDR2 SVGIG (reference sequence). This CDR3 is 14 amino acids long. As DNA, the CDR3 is TGTGCCTTGACCCGTGACAGGGGGGGTCAGCCCCAGCATTTT. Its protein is CALTRDRGGQPQHF.

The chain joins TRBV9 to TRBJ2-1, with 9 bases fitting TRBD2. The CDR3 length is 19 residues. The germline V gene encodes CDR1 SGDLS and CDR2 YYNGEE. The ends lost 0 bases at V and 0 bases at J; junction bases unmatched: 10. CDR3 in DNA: TGTGCCAGCAGCGTAGGTGGGACTAGCACTTTGAGCTCCTACAATGAGCAGTTCTTC. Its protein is CASSVGGTSTLSSYNEQFF.

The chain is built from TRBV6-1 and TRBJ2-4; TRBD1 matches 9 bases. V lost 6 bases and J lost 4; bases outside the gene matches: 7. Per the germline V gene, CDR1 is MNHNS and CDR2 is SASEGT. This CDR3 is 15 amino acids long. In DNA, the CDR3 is TGTGCCAGCAGGGGCCCCGGGACAGGGAAAAACATTCAGTACTTC. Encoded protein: CASRGPGTGKNIQYF.

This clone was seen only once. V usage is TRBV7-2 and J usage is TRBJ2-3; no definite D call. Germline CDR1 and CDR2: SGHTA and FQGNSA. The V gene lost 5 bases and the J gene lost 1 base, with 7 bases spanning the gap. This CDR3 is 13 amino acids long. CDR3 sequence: CASSPDGTDTQYF. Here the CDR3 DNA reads TGTGCCAGCAGCCCGGACGGCACAGATACGCAGTATTTT. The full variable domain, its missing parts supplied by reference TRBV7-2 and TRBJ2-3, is GAGVSQSPSNKVTEKGKDVELRCDPISGHTALYWYRQSLGQGLEFLIYFQGNSAPDKSGLPSDRFSAERTGGSVSTLTIQRTQQEDSAVYLCASSPDGTDTQYFGPGTRLTVL.

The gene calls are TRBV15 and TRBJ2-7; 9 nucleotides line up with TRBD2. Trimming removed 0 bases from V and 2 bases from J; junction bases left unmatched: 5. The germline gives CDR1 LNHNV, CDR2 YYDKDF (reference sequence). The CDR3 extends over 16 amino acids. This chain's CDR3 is CATSRDKAGGAYEQYF. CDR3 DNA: TGTGCCACCAGCAGAGATAAAGCGGGGGGCGCCTACGAGCAGTACTTC.

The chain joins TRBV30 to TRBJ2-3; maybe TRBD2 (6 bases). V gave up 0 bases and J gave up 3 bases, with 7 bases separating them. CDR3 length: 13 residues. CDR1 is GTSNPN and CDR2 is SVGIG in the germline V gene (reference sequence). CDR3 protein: CAWSVRETDTQYF. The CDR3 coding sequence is TGTGCCTGGAGTGTACGGGAGACAGATACGCAGTATTTT.

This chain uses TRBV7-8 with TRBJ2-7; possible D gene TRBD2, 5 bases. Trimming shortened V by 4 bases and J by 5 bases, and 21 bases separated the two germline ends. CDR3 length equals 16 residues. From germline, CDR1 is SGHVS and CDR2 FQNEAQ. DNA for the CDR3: TGTGCCAGCAGCTCCAACGGCGGGTTGTCTATCGACGAGCAGTACTTC. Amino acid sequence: CASSSNGGLSIDEQYF.

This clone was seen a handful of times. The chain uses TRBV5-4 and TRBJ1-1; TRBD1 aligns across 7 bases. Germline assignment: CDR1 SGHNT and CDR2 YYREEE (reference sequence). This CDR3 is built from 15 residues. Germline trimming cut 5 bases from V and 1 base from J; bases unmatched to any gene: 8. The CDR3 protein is CASSQQGPGNTEAFF. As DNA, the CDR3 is TGTGCCAGCAGTCAACAGGGGCCCGGGAACACTGAAGCTTTCTTT.

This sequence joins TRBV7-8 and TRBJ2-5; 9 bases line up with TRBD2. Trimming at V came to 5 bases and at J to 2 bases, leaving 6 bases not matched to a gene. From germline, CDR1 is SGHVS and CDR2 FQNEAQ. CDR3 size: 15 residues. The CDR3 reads CASSPAGGRQETQYF. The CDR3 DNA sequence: TGTGCCAGCAGCCCGGCGGGGGGGAGACAAGAGACCCAGTACTTC.